This TCR beta chain was recovered during a study of identical twins. TCRdb reanalysed the 5' RACE reads using MiXCR and keeps one entry per CDR3 protein. The sample includes fewer than 650,000 distinct CDR3 sequences, 7.5% to 10% of them seen just once. Every one of the donors was a healthy Caucasian. Broader study findings: Out-of-frame beta chain sequences displayed weaker excess sharing between twins. Modeled out-of-frame TCR alpha sharing in monozygotic twins fell below observed levels. The study drew conclusions from cross-sectional statistical analysis, not from following the same donors.

This clonotype was seen repeatedly, ten times or more. Its cognate antigen is unknown. Looked up from germline, CDR1 is LNHNV and CDR2 is YYDKDF (reference sequence). The V end was cut by 0 bases, the J end by 5 bases, with 19 bases between. This CDR3 comprises 18 residues. This sample also belongs to another study, concerning yellow fever vaccine responses in identical twins.

The rearrangement joins TRBV15 to TRBJ2-2; D possibly uses TRBD1 or TRBD2 (6 bases each). Specimen: PBMCs. The clonotype originates from a woman younger than 35 in good health. The CDR3: CATSRDGGRGHRTGELFF. CDR3 DNA: TGTGCCACCAGCAGAGATGGGGGCCGGGGGCATCGGACCGGGGAGCTGTTTTTT.